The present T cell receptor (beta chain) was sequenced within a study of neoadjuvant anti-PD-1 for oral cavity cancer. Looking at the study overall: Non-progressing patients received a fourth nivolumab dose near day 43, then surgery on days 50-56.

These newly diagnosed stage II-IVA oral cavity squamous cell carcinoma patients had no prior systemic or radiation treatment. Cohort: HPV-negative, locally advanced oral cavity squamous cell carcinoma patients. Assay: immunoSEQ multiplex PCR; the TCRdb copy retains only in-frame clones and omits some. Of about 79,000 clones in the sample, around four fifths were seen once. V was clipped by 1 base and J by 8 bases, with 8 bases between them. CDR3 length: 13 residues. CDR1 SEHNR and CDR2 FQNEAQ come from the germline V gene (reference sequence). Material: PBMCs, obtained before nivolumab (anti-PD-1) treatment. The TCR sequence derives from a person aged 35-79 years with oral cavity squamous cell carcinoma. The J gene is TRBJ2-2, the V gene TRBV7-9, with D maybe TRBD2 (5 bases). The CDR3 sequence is CASSLEGGGELFF. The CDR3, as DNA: TGTGCCAGCAGCTTAGAAGGCGGGGGGGAGCTGTTTTTT. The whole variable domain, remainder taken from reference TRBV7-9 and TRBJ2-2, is DTGVSQNPRHKITKRGQNVTFRCDPISEHNRLYWYRQTLGQGPEFLTYFQNEAQLEKSRLLSDRFSAERPKGSFSTLEIQRTEQGDSAMYLCASSLEGGGELFFGEGSRLTVL.